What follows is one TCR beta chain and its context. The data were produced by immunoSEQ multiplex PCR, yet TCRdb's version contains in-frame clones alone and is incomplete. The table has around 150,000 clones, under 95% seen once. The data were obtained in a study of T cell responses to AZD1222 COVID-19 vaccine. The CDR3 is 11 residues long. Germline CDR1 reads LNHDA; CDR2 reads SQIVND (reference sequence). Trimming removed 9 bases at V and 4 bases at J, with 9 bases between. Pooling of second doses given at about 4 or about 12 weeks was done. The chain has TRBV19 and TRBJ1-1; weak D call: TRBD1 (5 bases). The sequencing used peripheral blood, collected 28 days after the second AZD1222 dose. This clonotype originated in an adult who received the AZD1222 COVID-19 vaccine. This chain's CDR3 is CASRGFTEAFF. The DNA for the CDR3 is TGTGCCAGCCGGGGGTTCACTGAAGCTTTCTTT.